The clone carrying this T cell receptor beta chain appeared many times. No antigen is known for it. This entry comes from a study of T-cell reconstitution after alpha-beta-depleted transplantation in children. Study-level points and caveats: Expanded graft clones, several hundred of them, were reportedly the source of alpha-beta T cells about two months after transplant. Newly produced T cells mostly accounted for T-cell counts and diversity one year post-transplant.

A TCRbeta library incorporating unique molecular identifiers was prepared. MiXCR, run by TCRdb on the PCR reads, gives a single entry per CDR3 protein. The sample shows fewer than 700,000 distinct CDR3 sequences, about 21% of them seen only once. The CDR3 extends over 17 amino acids. Germline V gene data show CDR1 as KGHDR and CDR2 as SFDVKD. With V trimmed by 0 bases and J by 8 bases, 7 bases remained unmatched. The chain carries TRBV24-1 and TRBJ2-1; TRBD2 matches 12 bases. The sequenced sample was PBMCs, mostly from graft donor cells, obtained 360 days after TCRalphabeta/CD19-depleted stem cell transplant. This clonotype was obtained from a boy under two years old who had a stem cell transplant for acute myeloid leukemia, so the T cells may come from the graft donor. DNA of the CDR3: TGTGCCACCAGTGATTTGCTGGCTAGCGGGGGGGTCGATGAGCAGTTCTTC. It encodes CATSDLLASGGVDEQFF.